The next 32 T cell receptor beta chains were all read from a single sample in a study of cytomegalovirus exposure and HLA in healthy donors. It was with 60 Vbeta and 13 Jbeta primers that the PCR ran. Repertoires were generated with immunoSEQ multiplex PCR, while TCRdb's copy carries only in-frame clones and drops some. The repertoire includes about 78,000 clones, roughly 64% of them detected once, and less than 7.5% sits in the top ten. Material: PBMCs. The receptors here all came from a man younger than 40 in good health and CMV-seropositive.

The chain's CDR3 is CACPQSFANTGELFF. In DNA form, the CDR3 reads TGTGCCTGCCCTCAGTCGTTCGCGAACACCGGGGAGCTGTTTTTT. The J gene is TRBJ2-2, the V gene TRBV30; D remains unclear. CDR1 is GTSNPN, CDR2 SVGIG, per germline (reference sequence). This CDR3 spans 15 amino acids. Trimming cost V 6 bases and J 0 bases, with 14 bases left between them. The full variable domain, completed using reference TRBV30 and TRBJ2-2, is SQTIHQWPATLVQPVGSPLSLECTVEGTSNPNLYWYRQAAGRGLQLLFYSVGIGQISSEVPQNLSASRPQDRQFILSSKKLLLSDSGFYLCACPQSFANTGELFFGEGSRLTVL.

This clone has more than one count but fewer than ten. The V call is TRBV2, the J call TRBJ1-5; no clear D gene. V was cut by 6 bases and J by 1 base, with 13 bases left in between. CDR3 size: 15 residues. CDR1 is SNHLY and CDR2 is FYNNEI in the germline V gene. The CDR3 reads CASRSSGISNQPQHF. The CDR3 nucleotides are TGTGCCAGCAGGTCGTCCGGGATAAGCAATCAGCCCCAGCATTTT.

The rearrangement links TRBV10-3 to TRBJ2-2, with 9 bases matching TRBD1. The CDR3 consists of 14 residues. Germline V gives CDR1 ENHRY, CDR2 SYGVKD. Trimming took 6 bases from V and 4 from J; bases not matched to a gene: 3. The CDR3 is CAIRGTGPTGELFF. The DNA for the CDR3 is TGTGCCATCAGGGGGACAGGGCCCACCGGGGAGCTGTTTTTT.

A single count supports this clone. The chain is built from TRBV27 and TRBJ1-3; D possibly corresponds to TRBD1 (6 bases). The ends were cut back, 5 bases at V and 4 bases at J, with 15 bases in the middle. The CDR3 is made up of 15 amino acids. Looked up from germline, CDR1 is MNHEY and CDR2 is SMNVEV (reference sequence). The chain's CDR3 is CASSLSKGVGNTIYF. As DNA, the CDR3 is TGTGCCAGCAGTCTTTCAAAGGGGGTAGGAAACACCATATATTTT.

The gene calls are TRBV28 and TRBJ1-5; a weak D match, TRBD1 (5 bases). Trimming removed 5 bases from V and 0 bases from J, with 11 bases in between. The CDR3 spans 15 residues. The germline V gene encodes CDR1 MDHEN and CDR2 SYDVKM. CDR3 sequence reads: CASSTRQYSNQPQHF. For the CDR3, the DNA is TGTGCCAGCAGTACCAGACAGTATAGCAATCAGCCCCAGCATTTT.

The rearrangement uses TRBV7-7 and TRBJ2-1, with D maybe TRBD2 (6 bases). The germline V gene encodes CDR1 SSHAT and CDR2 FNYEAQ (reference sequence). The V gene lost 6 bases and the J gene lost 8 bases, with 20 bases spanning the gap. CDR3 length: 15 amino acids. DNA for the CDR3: TGTGCCAGCAGTCCCATCGGGACTCACGCTCATGAGCAGTTCTTC. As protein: CASSPIGTHAHEQFF.

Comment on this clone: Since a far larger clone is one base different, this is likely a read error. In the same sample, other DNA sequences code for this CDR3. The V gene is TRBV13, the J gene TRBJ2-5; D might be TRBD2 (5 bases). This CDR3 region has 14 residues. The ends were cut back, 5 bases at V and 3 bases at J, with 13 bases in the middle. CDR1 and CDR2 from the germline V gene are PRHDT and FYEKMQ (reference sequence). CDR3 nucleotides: TGTGCCAGCAGCCCTTCGGGGTGGGAAGAGACCCAGTACTTC. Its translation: CASSPSGWEETQYF. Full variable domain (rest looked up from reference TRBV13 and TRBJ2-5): AAGVIQSPRHLIKEKRETATLKCYPIPRHDTVYWYQQGPGQDPQFLISFYEKMQSDKGSIPDRFSAQQFSDYHSELNMSSLELGDSALYFCASSPSGWEETQYFGPGTRLLVL.

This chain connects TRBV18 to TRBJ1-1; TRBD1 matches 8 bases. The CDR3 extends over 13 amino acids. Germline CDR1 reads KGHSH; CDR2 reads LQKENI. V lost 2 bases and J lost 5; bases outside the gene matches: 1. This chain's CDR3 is CASSPNRGTEAFF. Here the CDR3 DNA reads TGTGCCAGCTCACCAAACAGGGGGACTGAAGCTTTCTTT.

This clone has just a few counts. CDR3 sequence reads: CASSSGQAHYGYTF. Here the CDR3 DNA reads TGTGCCAGCAGTTCGGGACAGGCCCACTATGGCTACACCTTC. The chain carries TRBV6-5 and TRBJ1-2, with 8 bases matching TRBD1. CDR3 size: 14 residues. V shed 4 bases, J shed 3 bases, and the junction held 4 bases outside the gene matches. Germline CDR1 is MNHEY and CDR2 is SVGAGI.

This chain's CDR3 is CASSLVNGYEQYF. The DNA of the CDR3 is TGTGCCAGCAGCTTAGTTAACGGTTACGAGCAGTACTTC. V usage is TRBV7-8 and J usage is TRBJ2-7; D remains unclear. Trimming left V 1 base short and J 4 bases short, with 8 bases between. Germline CDR1 reads SGHVS; CDR2 reads FQNEAQ. This CDR3 is 13 amino acids long.

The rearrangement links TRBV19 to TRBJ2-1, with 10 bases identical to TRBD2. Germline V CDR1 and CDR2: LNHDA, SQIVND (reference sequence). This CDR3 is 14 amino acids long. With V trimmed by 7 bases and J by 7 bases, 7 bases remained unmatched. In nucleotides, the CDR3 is TGTGCCAGTACCCCGACTAGCGGGTTAAATGAGCAGTTCTTC. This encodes CASTPTSGLNEQFF.

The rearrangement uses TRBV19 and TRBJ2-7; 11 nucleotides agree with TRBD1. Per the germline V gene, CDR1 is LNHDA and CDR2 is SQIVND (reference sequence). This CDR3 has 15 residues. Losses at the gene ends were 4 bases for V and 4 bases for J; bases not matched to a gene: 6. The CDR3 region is CASSTPGQGVYEQYF. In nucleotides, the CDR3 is TGTGCCAGTAGTACCCCGGGACAGGGGGTTTACGAGCAGTACTTC. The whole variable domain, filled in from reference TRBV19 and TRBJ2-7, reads DGGITQSPKYLFRKEGQNVTLSCEQNLNHDAMYWYRQDPGQGLRLIYYSQIVNDFQKGDIAEGYSVSREKKESFPLTVTSAQKNPTAFYLCASSTPGQGVYEQYFGPGTRLTVT.

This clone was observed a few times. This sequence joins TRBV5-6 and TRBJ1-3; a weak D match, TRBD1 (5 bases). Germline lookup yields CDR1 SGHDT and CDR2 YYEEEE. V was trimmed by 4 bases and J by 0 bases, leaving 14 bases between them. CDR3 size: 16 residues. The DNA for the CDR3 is TGTGCCAGCAGCGGCCTGGGGGGTTACTCTGGAAACACCATATATTTT. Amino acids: CASSGLGGYSGNTIYF.

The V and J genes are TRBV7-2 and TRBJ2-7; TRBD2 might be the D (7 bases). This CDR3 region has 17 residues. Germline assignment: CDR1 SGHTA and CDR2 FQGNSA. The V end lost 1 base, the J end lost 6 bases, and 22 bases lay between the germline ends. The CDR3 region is CASSLVLAEGGEVEQYF. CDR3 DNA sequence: TGTGCCAGCAGCTTAGTGCTAGCGGAAGGGGGGGAGGTCGAGCAGTACTTC.

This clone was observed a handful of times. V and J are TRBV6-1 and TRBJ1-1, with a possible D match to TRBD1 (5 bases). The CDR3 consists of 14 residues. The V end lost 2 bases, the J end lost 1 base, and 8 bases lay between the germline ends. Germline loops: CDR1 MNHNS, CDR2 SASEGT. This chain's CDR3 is CASSERGGNTEAFF. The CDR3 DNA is TGTGCCAGCAGTGAAAGGGGCGGGAACACTGAAGCTTTCTTT.

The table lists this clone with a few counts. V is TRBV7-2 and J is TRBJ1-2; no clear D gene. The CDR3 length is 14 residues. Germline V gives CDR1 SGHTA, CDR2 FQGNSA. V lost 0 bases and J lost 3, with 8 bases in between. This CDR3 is CASSLALADYGYTF. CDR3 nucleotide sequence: TGTGCCAGCAGCTTAGCGTTAGCTGACTATGGCTACACCTTC.

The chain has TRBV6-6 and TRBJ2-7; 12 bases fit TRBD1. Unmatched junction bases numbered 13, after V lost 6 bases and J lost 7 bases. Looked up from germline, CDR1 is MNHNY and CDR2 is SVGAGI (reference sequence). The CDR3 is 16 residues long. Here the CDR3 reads CASSLRRGQGAGEQYF. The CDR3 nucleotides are TGTGCCAGCAGCCTACGCCGGGGACAGGGGGCGGGGGAGCAGTACTTC.

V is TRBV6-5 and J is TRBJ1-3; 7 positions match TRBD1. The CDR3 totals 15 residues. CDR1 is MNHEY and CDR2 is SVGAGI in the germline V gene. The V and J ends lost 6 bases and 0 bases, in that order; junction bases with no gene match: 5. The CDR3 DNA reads TGTGCCAGCAGCCTGGACAGGTTCTCTGGAAACACCATATATTTT. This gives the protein CASSLDRFSGNTIYF.

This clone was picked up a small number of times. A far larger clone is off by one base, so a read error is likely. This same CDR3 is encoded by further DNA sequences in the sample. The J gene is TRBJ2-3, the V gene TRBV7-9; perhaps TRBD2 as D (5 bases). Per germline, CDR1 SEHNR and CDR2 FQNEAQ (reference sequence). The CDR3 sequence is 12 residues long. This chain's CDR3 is CASSSEADTQYF. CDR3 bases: TGTGCGAGCAGTAGCGAAGCAGATACGCAGTATTTT.

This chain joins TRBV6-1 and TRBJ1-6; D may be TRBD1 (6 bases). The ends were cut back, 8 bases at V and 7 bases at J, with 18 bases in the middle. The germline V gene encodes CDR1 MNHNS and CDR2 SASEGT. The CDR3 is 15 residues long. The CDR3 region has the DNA TGTGCCAGCCGCGGCGATGGGGGGGCCAATTCACCCCTCCACTTT. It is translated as CASRGDGGANSPLHF.

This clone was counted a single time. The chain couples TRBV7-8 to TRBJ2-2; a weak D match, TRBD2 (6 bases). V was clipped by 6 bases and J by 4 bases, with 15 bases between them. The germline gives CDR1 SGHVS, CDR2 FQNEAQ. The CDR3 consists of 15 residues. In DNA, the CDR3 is TGTGCCAGCAGTCCCCCGGGAGATTCCACCGGGGAGCTGTTTTTT. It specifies CASSPPGDSTGELFF.

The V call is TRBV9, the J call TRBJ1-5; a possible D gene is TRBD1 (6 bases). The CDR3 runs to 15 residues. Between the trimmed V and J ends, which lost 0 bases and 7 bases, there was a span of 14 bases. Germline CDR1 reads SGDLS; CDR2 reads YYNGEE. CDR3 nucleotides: TGTGCCAGCAGCGTAGATGACGGGACAACGCAGCCCCAGCATTTT. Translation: CASSVDDGTTQPQHF.

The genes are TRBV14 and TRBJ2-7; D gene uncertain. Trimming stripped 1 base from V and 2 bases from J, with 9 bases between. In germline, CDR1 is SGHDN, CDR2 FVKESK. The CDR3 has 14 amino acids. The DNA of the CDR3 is TGTGCCAGCAGCCAAGCACACCCAGCCTACGAGCAGTACTTC. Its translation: CASSQAHPAYEQYF.

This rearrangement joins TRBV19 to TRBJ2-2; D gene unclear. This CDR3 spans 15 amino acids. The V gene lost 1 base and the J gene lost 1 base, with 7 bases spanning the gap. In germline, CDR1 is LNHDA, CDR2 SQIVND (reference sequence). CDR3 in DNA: TGTGCCAGTAGTATAGTTGCAGGGAACACCGGGGAGCTGTTTTTT. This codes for CASSIVAGNTGELFF.

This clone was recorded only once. For the CDR3, the DNA is TGTGCCAGCAGCCCCCCGGGGGGACTAGGCCCTTCGGAGCAGTACTTC. Translated: CASSPPGGLGPSEQYF. The rearrangement links TRBV7-3 to TRBJ2-7; TRBD2 matches at 8 bases. The CDR3 extends over 16 amino acids. In germline, CDR1 is SGHTA, CDR2 FQGTGA. Trimming cost V 5 bases and J 7 bases; bases outside gene matches: 16. Variable domain in full (rest from reference TRBV7-3 and TRBJ2-7): GAGVSQTPSNKVTEKGKYVELRCDPISGHTALYWYRQSLGQGPEFLIYFQGTGAADDSGLPNDRFFAVRPEGSVSTLKIQRTERGDSAVYLCASSPPGGLGPSEQYFGPGTRLTVT.

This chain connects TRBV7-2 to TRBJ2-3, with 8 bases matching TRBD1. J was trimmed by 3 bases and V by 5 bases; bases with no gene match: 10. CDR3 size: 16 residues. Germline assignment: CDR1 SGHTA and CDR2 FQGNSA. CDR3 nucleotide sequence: TGTGCCAGCAGCACCCAGGGGGCGAGAGGGACAGATACGCAGTATTTT. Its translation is CASSTQGARGTDTQYF.

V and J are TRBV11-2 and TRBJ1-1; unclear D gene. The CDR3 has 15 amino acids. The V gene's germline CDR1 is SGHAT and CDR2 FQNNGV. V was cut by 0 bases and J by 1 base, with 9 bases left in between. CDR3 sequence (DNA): TGTGCCAGCAGCTTAGACCCGGGGTCGAACACTGAAGCTTTCTTT. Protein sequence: CASSLDPGSNTEAFF.

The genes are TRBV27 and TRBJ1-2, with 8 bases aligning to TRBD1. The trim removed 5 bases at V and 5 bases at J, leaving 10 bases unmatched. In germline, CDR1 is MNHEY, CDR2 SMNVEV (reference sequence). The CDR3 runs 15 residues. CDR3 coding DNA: TGTGCCAGCAGTCCGCGGACAGGGCGAGGGTATGGCTACACCTTC. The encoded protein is CASSPRTGRGYGYTF.

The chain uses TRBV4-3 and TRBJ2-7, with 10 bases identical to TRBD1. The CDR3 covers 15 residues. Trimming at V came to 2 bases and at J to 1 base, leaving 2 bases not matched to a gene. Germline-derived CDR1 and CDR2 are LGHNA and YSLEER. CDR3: CASSQRQGASYEQYF. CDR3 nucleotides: TGCGCCAGCAGCCAACGACAGGGGGCGTCCTACGAGCAGTACTTC.

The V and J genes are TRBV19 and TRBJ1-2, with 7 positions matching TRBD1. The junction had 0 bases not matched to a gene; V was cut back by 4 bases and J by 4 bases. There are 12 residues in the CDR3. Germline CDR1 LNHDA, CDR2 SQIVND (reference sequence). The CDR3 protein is CASSTGGYGYTF. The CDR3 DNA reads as TGTGCCAGTAGTACAGGGGGCTATGGCTACACCTTC.

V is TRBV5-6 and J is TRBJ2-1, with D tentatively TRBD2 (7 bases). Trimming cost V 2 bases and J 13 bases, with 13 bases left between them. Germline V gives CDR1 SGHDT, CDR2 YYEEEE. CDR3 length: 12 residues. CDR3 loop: CASSLTGTNQFF. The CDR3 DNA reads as TGTGCCAGCAGCTTAACAGGGACTAATCAGTTCTTC.

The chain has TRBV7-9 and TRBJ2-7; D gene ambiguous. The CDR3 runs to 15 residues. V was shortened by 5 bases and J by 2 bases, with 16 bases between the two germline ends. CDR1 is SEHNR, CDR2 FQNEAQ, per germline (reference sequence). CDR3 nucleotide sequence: TGTGCCAGCAGCCCCAGCAGAGGTAAAGCCTACGAGCAGTACTTC. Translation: CASSPSRGKAYEQYF.